This T cell receptor (beta chain) originates from a study of vaccination and CD4 T cells after COVID-19. About the research overall: After nasal swab PCR-confirmed SARS-CoV-2, fewer than ten convalescents had mild disease and one severe. Post-vaccine sample collection happened at a median of about 10 weeks after dose two, ranging 14 to 241. Overlapping spike pools from SARS-CoV-2 and HCoV-NL63, HCoV-OC43 and HCoV-229E served as culture stimuli.

Between the trimmed V and J ends, which lost 8 bases and 7 bases, there was a span of 15 bases. The germline V gene encodes CDR1 MNHEY and CDR2 SMNVEV (reference sequence). This CDR3 is built from 14 residues. In its sample, this clonotype was seen a few times. Its specificity is not known. As for treatment: approximately nine-day PBMC culture with coronavirus spike peptide pools or control peptides (ViraFEST assay). Antigen-specific T cells were expanded with peptide pools by ViraFEST, and TCRs were then sequenced. The Oncomine TCR Beta short-read assay sequenced DNA from cultured CD4+ T cells. TCRdb processed the PCR reads anew with MiXCR; each CDR3 protein has one entry. The sample yields about 20,000 distinct CDR3 sequences, 40% to 50% seen once.

The rearrangement links TRBV27 to TRBJ1-6; D is possibly TRBD1 (5 bases). This TCR derives from a human donor who had recovered from COVID-19. The material sequenced was CD4+ T cells from blood, cultured in vitro, taken before SARS-CoV-2 vaccination. The CDR3: CASHRLDRNSPLHF. DNA for the CDR3: TGTGCCAGCCACCGGCTCGACAGAAATTCACCCCTCCACTTT.